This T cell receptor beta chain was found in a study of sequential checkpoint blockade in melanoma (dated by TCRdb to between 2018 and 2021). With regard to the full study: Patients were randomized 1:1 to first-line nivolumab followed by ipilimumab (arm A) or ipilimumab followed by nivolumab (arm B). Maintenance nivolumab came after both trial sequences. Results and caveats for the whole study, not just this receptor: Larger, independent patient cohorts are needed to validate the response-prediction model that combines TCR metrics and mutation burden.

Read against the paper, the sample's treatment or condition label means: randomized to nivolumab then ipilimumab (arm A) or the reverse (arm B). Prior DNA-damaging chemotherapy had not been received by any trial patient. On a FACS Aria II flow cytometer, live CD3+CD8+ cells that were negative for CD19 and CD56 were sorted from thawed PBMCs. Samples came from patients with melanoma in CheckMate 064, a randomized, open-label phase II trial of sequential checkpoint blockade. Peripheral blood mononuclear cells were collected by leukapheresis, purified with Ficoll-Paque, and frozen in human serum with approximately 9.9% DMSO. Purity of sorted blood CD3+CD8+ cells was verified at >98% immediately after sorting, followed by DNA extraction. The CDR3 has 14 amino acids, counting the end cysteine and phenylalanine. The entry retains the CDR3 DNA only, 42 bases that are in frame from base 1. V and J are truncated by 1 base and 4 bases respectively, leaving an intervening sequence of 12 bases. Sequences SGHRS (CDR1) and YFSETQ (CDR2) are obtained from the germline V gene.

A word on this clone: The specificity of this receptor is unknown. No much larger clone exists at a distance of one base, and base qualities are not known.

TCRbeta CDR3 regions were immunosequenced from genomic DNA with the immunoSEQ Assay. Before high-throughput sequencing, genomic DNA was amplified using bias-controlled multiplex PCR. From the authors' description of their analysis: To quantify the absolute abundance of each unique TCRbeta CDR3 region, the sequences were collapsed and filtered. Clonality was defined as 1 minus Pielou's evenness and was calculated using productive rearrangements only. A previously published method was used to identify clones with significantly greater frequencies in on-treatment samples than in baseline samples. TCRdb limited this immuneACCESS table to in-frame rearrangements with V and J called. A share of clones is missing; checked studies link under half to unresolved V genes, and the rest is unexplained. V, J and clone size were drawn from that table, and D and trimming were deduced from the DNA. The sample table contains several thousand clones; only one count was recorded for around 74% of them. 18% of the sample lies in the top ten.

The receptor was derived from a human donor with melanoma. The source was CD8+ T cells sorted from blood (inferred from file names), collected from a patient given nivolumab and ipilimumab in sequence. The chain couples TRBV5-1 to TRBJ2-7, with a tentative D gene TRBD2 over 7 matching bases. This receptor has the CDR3 CASSLTAGAYEQYF. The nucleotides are TGCGCCAGCAGCTTGACCGCGGGGGCGTACGAGCAGTACTTC.